The 7 T cell receptor beta chains in this list originate from one sample, sequenced in a study of Ad26.COV2.S vaccination and SARS-CoV-2 variants. Stated treatment: 19 received Ad26.COV2.S at low or high dose, single or two shots; 5 received placebo; per-sample allocation not given. All samples were drawn on day 63, counting from the first vaccine or placebo injection. The assay was immunoSEQ multiplex PCR, and TCRdb's table has in-frame clones only and misses some. The sample has 380,000 or so clones; roughly 85% are singletons. The sequenced sample was peripheral blood, obtained in a trial of Ad26.COV2.S vaccine versus placebo. These receptors all stem from a person between 18 and 65 years old who received the Ad26.COV2.S COVID-19 vaccine or a placebo.

The chain carries TRBV4-2 and TRBJ1-2; 8 bases map to TRBD1. This CDR3 comprises 15 residues. With 0 bases clipped from V and 8 bases from J, the junction kept 8 bases outside the gene matches. Germline CDR1 and CDR2: LGHNA and YNFKEQ. The CDR3 region is CASSQEYRGSGGYTF. In DNA form, the CDR3 reads TGTGCCAGCAGCCAAGAGTACAGGGGGTCCGGAGGCTACACCTTC.

The chain has TRBV19 and TRBJ1-1, with 7 bases that match TRBD1. There are 13 residues in the CDR3. The germline gives CDR1 LNHDA, CDR2 SQIVND (reference sequence). J lost 2 bases, V lost 8 bases, and 5 bases had no gene match. The CDR3 loop reads CASGDRPNTEAFF. CDR3 nucleotide sequence: TGTGCCAGTGGGGACAGACCAAACACTGAAGCTTTCTTT. The whole variable domain, filled in from reference TRBV19 and TRBJ1-1, reads DGGITQSPKYLFRKEGQNVTLSCEQNLNHDAMYWYRQDPGQGLRLIYYSQIVNDFQKGDIAEGYSVSREKKESFPLTVTSAQKNPTAFYLCASGDRPNTEAFFGQGTRLTVV.

The V and J genes are TRBV2 and TRBJ1-4, with 7 bases aligning to TRBD1. J lost 2 bases, V lost 6 bases, and 3 bases had no gene match. CDR1 and CDR2 from the germline V gene are SNHLY and FYNNEI. CDR3 size: 14 residues. As DNA, the CDR3 is TGTGCCAGCAGGAAGGACAGGACTAATGAAAAACTGTTTTTT. It encodes CASRKDRTNEKLFF.

This clone was counted a few times. V and J are TRBV14 and TRBJ1-2; perhaps TRBD1 as D (5 bases). Trimming removed 4 bases from V and 4 bases from J, with 10 bases in between. This CDR3 is 13 amino acids long. CDR1 SGHDN and CDR2 FVKESK come from the germline V gene. In DNA form, the CDR3 reads TGTGCCAGCAGCCCGGGACGGGTCTATGGCTACACCTTC. It translates to CASSPGRVYGYTF. Together with reference TRBV14 and TRBJ1-2, the CDR3 gives the full variable domain: EAGVTQFPSHSVIEKGQTVTLRCDPISGHDNLYWYRRVMGKEIKFLLHFVKESKQDESGMPNNRFLAERTGGTYSTLKVQPAELEDSGVYFCASSPGRVYGYTFGSGTRLTVV.

The V call is TRBV3-1 (or the pseudogene TRBV3-2), the J call TRBJ2-1; D gene uncertain. Trimming removed 0 bases from V and 9 bases from J, with 9 bases in between. Germline CDR1 and CDR2: LGHDT and YNNKEL (reference sequence). There are 13 residues in the CDR3. CDR3 protein: CASSQDPAGEQFF. The CDR3 coding sequence is TGTGCCAGCAGCCAAGATCCGGCAGGTGAGCAGTTCTTC.

The rearrangement links TRBV6-1 to TRBJ1-3; D uncertain. The V and J ends lost 1 base and 2 bases respectively, with 6 bases between them. The CDR3 extends over 14 amino acids. The germline gives CDR1 MNHNS, CDR2 SASEGT. The CDR3: CASSEVSAGNTIYF. The CDR3 DNA follows: TGTGCCAGCAGTGAAGTTTCCGCTGGAAACACCATATATTTT.

This clone appeared a few times. The chain combines TRBV5-1 with TRBJ1-2; D possibly corresponds to TRBD1 (6 bases). CDR1 is SGHRS and CDR2 is YFSETQ in the germline V gene. The CDR3 runs 14 residues. The ends were cut back, 7 bases at V and 3 bases at J, with 16 bases in the middle. CDR3 bases: TGCGCCAGCCAATCCCGGGGGGGCGACTATGGCTACACCTTC. As protein: CASQSRGGDYGYTF.